This entry lists 15 T cell receptor beta chains sequenced from one sample in a study of blood T cell repertoires in COVID-19. Data came from immunoSEQ multiplex PCR; TCRdb stores just in-frame clones and leaves some out. In the table there are some 490,000 clones, approximately 90% of which are singletons. What was sequenced was PBMCs or T cells enriched from blood (not recorded which). The receptor source for this set is a woman in her sixties or seventies who had recovered from COVID-19.

The J gene is TRBJ2-3, the V gene TRBV5-1; tentatively, D is TRBD2 (5 bases). V lost 4 bases, J lost 0 bases, and 12 bases lay in between. Per the germline V gene, CDR1 is SGHRS and CDR2 is YFSETQ. This CDR3 has 15 amino acids. This CDR3 reads CASSPSDFSTDTQYF. The CDR3 DNA reads TGCGCCAGCAGCCCCTCGGACTTTAGCACAGATACGCAGTATTTT.

The chain is built from TRBV28 and TRBJ1-3, with D possibly TRBD1 on 5 matching bases. Germline values: CDR1 MDHEN, CDR2 SYDVKM. Trimming cost V 2 bases and J 4 bases, with 9 bases left between them. This CDR3 comprises 14 residues. CDR3 amino acids: CASSLRGLGNTIYF. The CDR3 DNA is TGTGCCAGCAGTTTACGGGGGTTGGGAAACACCATATATTTT.

This clone was observed a handful of times. The genes are TRBV12-3 or TRBV12-4 and TRBJ1-2; D is perhaps TRBD1 (5 bases). The CDR3 loop spans 13 amino acids. V was cut by 2 bases and J by 10 bases, with 14 bases left in between. The chain's CDR3 is CASSLLQALHYTF. The CDR3 DNA follows: TGTGCCAGCAGTTTATTACAGGCCCTCCACTACACCTTC.

The V call is TRBV12-3 or TRBV12-4, the J call TRBJ2-5, with 7 bases that match TRBD1. The V segment lost 4 bases and the J segment 4 bases; nucleotides outside the gene matches: 3. The CDR3 extends over 13 amino acids. The CDR3 loop reads CASSSTGVETQYF. DNA for the CDR3: TGTGCCAGCAGTTCCACAGGGGTAGAGACCCAGTACTTC.

The CDR3 spells CASRGTSGGTDTQYF. The CDR3 DNA follows: TGTGCCAGCAGAGGGACTAGCGGGGGCACAGATACGCAGTATTTT. The chain uses TRBV14 and TRBJ2-3, with TRBD2 matching 13 bases. In germline, CDR1 is SGHDN, CDR2 FVKESK. V gave up 6 bases and J gave up 1 base; unmatched junction bases: 1. The CDR3 has 15 residues.

Of note for this clone: The identical CDR3 is also encoded by other nucleotide sequences in the sample. The V call is TRBV5-6, the J call TRBJ2-2; D unclear. This CDR3 spans 13 amino acids. V lost 4 bases and J lost 3, with 7 bases in between. The germline V gene encodes CDR1 SGHDT and CDR2 YYEEEE. The CDR3 sequence is CASSRTDTGELFF. For the CDR3, the DNA is TGTGCCAGCAGCCGAACAGACACCGGGGAGCTGTTTTTT.

The CDR3 reads CASSEARQGGYGYTF. The CDR3 nucleotides read TGTGCCAGCAGTGAAGCAAGACAGGGGGGCTATGGCTACACCTTC. V gene TRBV6-1 combines with J gene TRBJ1-2; 9 bases line up with TRBD1. The trim removed 0 bases at V and 4 bases at J, leaving 3 bases unmatched. The CDR3 totals 15 residues. The germline V gene has CDR1 MNHNS and CDR2 SASEGT.

The chain carries TRBV28 and TRBJ1-2; 8 bases align to TRBD1. Germline assignment: CDR1 MDHEN and CDR2 SYDVKM. The CDR3 spans 15 residues. V shed 8 bases, J shed 2 bases, and the junction held 10 bases outside the gene matches. As DNA, the CDR3 is TGTGCCAGCGCTGGACAGGGCGCCGGGAACTATGGCTACACCTTC. This encodes CASAGQGAGNYGYTF.

This chain connects TRBV9 to TRBJ1-4; D might be TRBD1 (6 bases). Trimming stripped 3 bases from V and 0 bases from J, with 12 bases between. CDR1 is SGDLS and CDR2 is YYNGEE in the germline V gene. This CDR3 has 16 residues. Here the CDR3 reads CASSAGGLTTNEKLFF. DNA for the CDR3: TGTGCCAGCAGCGCGGGGGGGCTTACAACTAATGAAAAACTGTTTTTT.

The chain joins TRBV7-2 to TRBJ2-7, with 9 positions matching TRBD2. The CDR3 has 15 residues. V dropped 1 base and J dropped 0; count of bases not matched to a gene: 1. Germline values: CDR1 SGHTA, CDR2 FQGNSA. The CDR3 protein is CASSLVSGGSYEQYV. CDR3 nucleotide sequence: TGTGCCAGCAGCTTAGTTAGCGGGGGCTCCTACGAGCAGTACGTC.

The chain carries TRBV5-1 and TRBJ1-4; 7 bases agree with TRBD1. The junction had 6 bases not matched to a gene; V was cut back by 4 bases and J by 3 bases. Germline V gene data show CDR1 as SGHRS and CDR2 as YFSETQ. This CDR3 is built from 15 residues. The CDR3 nucleotides are TGCGCCAGCAGCACCGGGACAGTAGCTAATGAAAAACTGTTTTTT. It codes for CASSTGTVANEKLFF.

The chain has TRBV9 and TRBJ2-3; maybe TRBD1 (6 bases). Deletions cut 3 bases from V and 1 base from J, with 15 bases between. This CDR3 contains 16 residues. In germline, CDR1 is SGDLS, CDR2 YYNGEE. In DNA, the CDR3 is TGTGCCAGCAGCGACCGACAGGAGACTGGCACAGATACGCAGTATTTT. Translation: CASSDRQETGTDTQYF.

The genes are TRBV5-4 and TRBJ1-1; 7 bases map to TRBD1. Germline V lookup: CDR1 SGHNT, CDR2 YYREEE (reference sequence). The V segment lost 2 bases and the J segment 8 bases; nucleotides outside the gene matches: 3. The CDR3 is made up of 12 amino acids. CDR3 sequence: CASSLGGQEAFF. The CDR3 DNA follows: TGTGCCAGCAGCTTAGGGGGACAGGAAGCTTTCTTT.

This chain connects TRBV3-1 (or the pseudogene TRBV3-2) to TRBJ1-5; maybe TRBD1 (5 bases). Germline V gene lookup returns CDR1 LGHDT and CDR2 YNNKEL (reference sequence). Between the trimmed V and J ends, which lost 4 bases and 7 bases, there was a span of 14 bases. This CDR3 comprises 14 residues. Here the CDR3 DNA reads TGTGCCAGCAGCCCCTCAGGTCAGGGCCAGCCCCAGCATTTT. Its translation: CASSPSGQGQPQHF.

The rearrangement uses TRBV10-2 and TRBJ1-1; no clear D. The germline V gene has CDR1 WSHSY and CDR2 SAAADI. V was shortened by 11 bases and J by 0 bases, with 13 bases between the two germline ends. The CDR3 length is 13 residues. CDR3 in amino acids: CASRGPLNTEAFF. CDR3 coding DNA: TGCGCCTCCCGAGGGCCCTTGAACACTGAAGCTTTCTTT.